This paragraph covers one T cell receptor (beta chain) sequence. The data derive from a study of CXCR3-negative and CXCR3-positive naive CD8 T cells. Germline loops: CDR1 DFQATT, CDR2 SNEGSKA (reference sequence). CDR3 length equals 16 residues. In preparing the TRB cDNA libraries, 5' RACE with UMI labels was used. Each CDR3 protein gets one entry in TCRdb, which reprocessed the 5' RACE reads and gives no DNA. The table for this sample gives fewer than 60,000 distinct CDR3 sequences. This chain uses TRBV20-1 with TRBJ2-7; TCRdb indicates TRBD1, and absent DNA this call remains unverified. The sequence was collected from a human donor in good health. Some clones in this sample may be carry-over from other donors' samples. What was sequenced was naive CXCR3- CD8+ T cells from blood. The subset denotes: CD45RO-CCR7+CD27+CD95- naive CD8+ T cells lacking CXCR3 (TNR3-). The CDR3: CSASSIVDRDTYEQYF.